Listed below are T cell receptor beta chains from one sample, sequenced in a study of cytomegalovirus exposure and HLA in healthy donors. Repertoires were generated with immunoSEQ multiplex PCR, while TCRdb's copy carries only in-frame clones and drops some. The table has about 150,000 clones, about 86% seen once; the top ten hold about 5.5%. Source material: PBMCs. These receptors all come from a woman in her twenties or thirties in good health and CMV-seronegative. Each CDR3 is given without its conserved first and last residue. Fields, in order: V gene, clone size, CDR3 length, CDR3 protein. A clone size is listed for some rows: how often the clone was seen (once, few, many), or a class if it is expanded.

V: TRBV2
size: -
length: 13
CDR3: ASSPSGAPYNEQF

V: TRBV10-1
size: -
length: 16
CDR3: ASRTGRTCLNGNQPQH

V: TRBV30
size: -
length: 9
CDR3: AWSQGYEQF

V: TRBV6-5
size: -
length: 12
CDR3: ASKLAGGSYEQY

V: TRBV6-1
size: -
length: 13
CDR3: ASSPYGTGDSPLH

V: TRBV19
size: -
length: 13
CDR3: ASREHSRQREKLF

V: TRBV29-1
size: -
length: 12
CDR3: SVEKGRGTDTQY

V: TRBV4-3
size: -
length: 14
CDR3: ASSPGGGPGTDTQY

V: TRBV7-2
size: -
length: 15
CDR3: ASSLIGQGVVGNTIY

V: TRBV4-3
size: -
length: 14
CDR3: ASSQEGHWSRGEQY

V: TRBV7-9
size: -
length: 14
CDR3: ASSFEDYMGKNEQF

V: TRBV19
size: -
length: 13
CDR3: ASSPRTSGNNEQF

V: TRBV5-6
size: -
length: 13
CDR3: ASSLEWGDPYEQY

V: TRBV5-1
size: few
length: 14
CDR3: ASSSAGTAGGETQY

V: TRBV9
size: -
length: 18
CDR3: ASSGSPGTSGGGYQETQY

V: TRBV11-3
size: -
length: 13
CDR3: ASSLEGTNGNEQY

V: TRBV30
size: -
length: 10
CDR3: AWSVSGYGYT

V: TRBV20-1
size: once
length: 8
CDR3: SQGPTEAF

V: TRBV7-7
size: -
length: 15
CDR3: ASSPMGFGAGANVLT

V: TRBV2
size: -
length: 14
CDR3: ASSDILAGGEETQY